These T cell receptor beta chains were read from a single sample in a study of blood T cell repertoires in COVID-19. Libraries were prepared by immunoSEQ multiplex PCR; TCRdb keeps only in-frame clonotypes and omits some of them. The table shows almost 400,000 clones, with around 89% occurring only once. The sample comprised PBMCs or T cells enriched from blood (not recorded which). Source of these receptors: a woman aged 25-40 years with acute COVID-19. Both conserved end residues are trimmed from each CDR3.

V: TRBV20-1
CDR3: SASTMRGRGYT

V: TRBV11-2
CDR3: ASSLRRPETSYNSPLH

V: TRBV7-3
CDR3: ASSPTGKEQY

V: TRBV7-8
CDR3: ASSPRDRGAGNTIY

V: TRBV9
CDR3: ASSVGTADTQY

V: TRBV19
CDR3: ASNGGGSNEKLF

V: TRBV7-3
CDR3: ASSLTGLAGSTGELF

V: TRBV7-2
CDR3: ASSLRWSDFQETQY

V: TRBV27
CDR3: ASRGGTGELF

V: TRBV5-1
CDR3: ASSPTTGPYNSPLH

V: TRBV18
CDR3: ASSPPREVPDYNEQF

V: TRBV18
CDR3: ASSRDSPTDTQY

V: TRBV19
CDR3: ASSRTGAPTEAF

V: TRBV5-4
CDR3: ASSSDSLQETQY

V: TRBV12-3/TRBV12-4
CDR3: ASSFLRAGGYT

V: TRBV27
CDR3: ASSNPGANTGELF

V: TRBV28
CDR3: ASSMISGDRATQH

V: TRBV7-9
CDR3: ASSPGPRVKGPLH

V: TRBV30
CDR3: ASGTSAAYEQY